The table lists the clone carrying this T cell receptor (beta chain) with many counts. The source of the PBMCs was 8.5 to 10 ml of fresh peripheral blood. This sample was included in a study of T cells in Graves' hyperthyroidism and ophthalmopathy. The CDR3 is 13 amino acids. Per germline, CDR1 SNHLY and CDR2 FYNNEI. With 3 bases removed from V and 3 bases from J, the gap between germline ends came to 8 bases. RNA transcripts provided the source from which TCR beta CDR3 regions were amplified. A set of HTBI primers served as the primers for a first-round RT-PCR of the TCR CDR3. One entry per CDR3 protein, called by TCRdb with MiXCR from the multiplex PCR reads. The table shows about 690,000 distinct CDR3 sequences, with roughly 17% occurring only once.

Sequenced: blood. The sequence was obtained from a man aged 50-59 years with Graves' hyperthyroidism. The V call is TRBV2, the J call TRBJ1-2; D gene unclear. The CDR3, as DNA: TGTGCCAGCAGTGAGAGTTCCGACTATGGCTACACCTTC. This translates into CASSESSDYGYTF.